The clone carrying this TCR beta chain has more than one count but fewer than ten. Antigen: not known. The data were obtained in a study of beta chain features in type 1 diabetes. Looking at the study overall: All of the samples together had around 110,000,000 sorted cells examined.

Study results and caveats: When VDJ junctions were examined, type 1 diabetes patients showed fewer insertions and more deletions. Patients with Type 1 diabetes showed moderately but significantly shorter TCRB CDR3s in all four CD4+ subsets.

Each population that was sorted was more than 95% pure. cDNA synthesis used the whole RNA isolate, giving expressed TCRB sequences. Measured with immunoSEQ multiplex PCR; TCRdb has only the in-frame clones, and not every one. The sample includes tens of thousands of clones, around 68% of them seen just once. This receptor was taken from a man aged 18 to 30 with type 1 diabetes. Sequencing was carried out using Tregs from blood.

The CDR3 DNA sequence: TGTGCCAGCTCACCCCCGGACAGGCAAGAGACCCAGTACTTC. It translates to CASSPPDRQETQYF. This chain joins TRBV18 and TRBJ2-5; 7 bases agree with TRBD1. The germline V gene encodes CDR1 KGHSH and CDR2 LQKENI. This CDR3 has 14 residues. V was clipped by 3 bases and J by 2 bases; unmatched bases: 3. The full variable domain, completed using reference TRBV18 and TRBJ2-5, is NAGVMQNPRHLVRRRGQEARLRCSPMKGHSHVYWYRQLPEEGLKFMVYLQKENIIDESGMPKERFSAEFPKEGPSILRIQQVVRGDSAAYFCASSPPDRQETQYFGPGTRLLVL.